Shown below are 19 T cell receptor beta chains from a single sample sequenced in a study of cytomegalovirus exposure and HLA in healthy donors. Primers included in the PCR were 60 Vbeta and 13 Jbeta primers. Repertoires were generated with immunoSEQ multiplex PCR, while TCRdb's copy carries only in-frame clones and drops some. This sample has some 80,000 clones, with around 10% found just once. The sequencing sample was made of PBMCs. Receptors were obtained from a man between 60 and 75 years old in good health and CMV-seropositive.

There are a few counts of this clone. The chain combines TRBV2 with TRBJ1-1, with D tentatively TRBD1 (5 bases). The CDR3 totals 12 residues. The germline V gene has CDR1 SNHLY and CDR2 FYNNEI. Trimming removed 4 bases at V and 7 bases at J, with 10 bases between. This CDR3 is CASSGGGGEAFF. The CDR3 DNA sequence: TGTGCCAGCAGTGGCGGCGGGGGTGAAGCTTTCTTT. The full variable domain, its missing parts supplied by reference TRBV2 and TRBJ1-1, is EPEVTQTPSHQVTQMGQEVILRCVPISNHLYFYWYRQILGQKVEFLVSFYNNEISEKSEIFDDQFSVERPDGSNFTLKIRSTKLEDSAMYFCASSGGGGEAFFGQGTRLTVV.

The rearrangement links TRBV5-1 to TRBJ1-1, with D unclear. Deletions cut 0 bases from V and 1 base from J, with 10 bases between. Germline CDR1 is SGHRS and CDR2 is YFSETQ. This CDR3 has 15 residues. In DNA form, the CDR3 reads TGCGCCAGCAGCTTGGGTGGCAGTAAGAACACTGAAGCTTTCTTT. It specifies CASSLGGSKNTEAFF.

This clone appeared a few times. The rearrangement links TRBV6-1 to TRBJ1-2; weak D call: TRBD1 (6 bases). Trimming left V 4 bases short and J 4 bases short, with 13 bases between. The CDR3 is made up of 14 amino acids. Germline values: CDR1 MNHNS, CDR2 SASEGT. The CDR3 protein is CASSALQGPYGYTF. The CDR3 DNA follows: TGTGCCAGCAGTGCATTACAGGGCCCCTATGGCTACACCTTC.

This clone has only a few counts. V gene TRBV19 combines with J gene TRBJ1-5, with D unresolved. Germline CDR1 and CDR2: LNHDA and SQIVND (reference sequence). Trimming removed 7 bases from V and 0 bases from J, with 7 bases in between. This CDR3 spans 13 amino acids. The CDR3 sequence is CASKRGSNQPQHF. The DNA for the CDR3 is TGTGCCAGTAAGAGAGGTAGCAATCAGCCCCAGCATTTT.

This clone was picked up a small number of times. The chain links TRBV6-5 to TRBJ2-1; 13 bases fit TRBD2. This CDR3 spans 15 amino acids. Trimming removed 5 bases from V and 8 bases from J; junction bases left unmatched: 6. Germline V lookup: CDR1 MNHEY, CDR2 SVGAGI. The CDR3 nucleotides read TGTGCCAGCAGTCAAACTAGCGGGGGGGCCGATGAGCAGTTCTTC. Protein product: CASSQTSGGADEQFF.

The chain carries TRBV6-6 and TRBJ2-7; tentatively, D is TRBD1 (6 bases). Trimming removed 4 bases from V and 3 bases from J, with 7 bases in between. CDR1 is MNHNY and CDR2 is SVGAGI in the germline V gene (reference sequence). The CDR3 has 12 amino acids. The CDR3 bases are TGTGCCAGCAGTTCGGACAGCTACGAGCAGTACTTC. Protein sequence: CASSSDSYEQYF.

CDR3 DNA sequence: TGTGCCAGCCGCCCGGCCAGGGGGACTGAGACCCAGTACTTC. Encoded protein: CASRPARGTETQYF. The chain combines TRBV28 with TRBJ2-5, with a tentative D call TRBD1 (7 bases). This CDR3 spans 14 amino acids. Per germline, CDR1 MDHEN and CDR2 SYDVKM. V gave up 8 bases and J gave up 5 bases, with 18 bases separating them.

This clone has only a few counts. The chain joins TRBV9 to TRBJ1-2; D is possibly TRBD1 (6 bases). The V end lost 3 bases, the J end lost 5 bases, and 17 bases lay between the germline ends. Germline lookup yields CDR1 SGDLS and CDR2 YYNGEE. There are 15 residues in the CDR3. The CDR3 is CASSASPRQEYGYTF. The CDR3 nucleotides read TGTGCCAGCAGCGCCAGTCCAAGACAGGAATATGGCTACACCTTC.

This clone showed up just a few times. A junction boundary mismatches the germline segment, possibly from a read error. The chain joins TRBV7-9 to TRBJ2-5; D may be TRBD2 (6 bases). Germline loops: CDR1 SEHNR, CDR2 FQNEAQ (reference sequence). This CDR3 has 15 amino acids. The CDR3 coding sequence is TGTGCCAGCAGCCCACCAGCGGGTGGGGAAGAGGCCCAGTACTTC. This encodes CASSPPAGGEEAQYF.

This clone was seen more than once but under ten times. J is TRBJ1-2 and V is TRBV6-5; 9 bases map to TRBD1. Germline lookup yields CDR1 MNHEY and CDR2 SVGAGI. This CDR3 is built from 15 residues. V lost 7 bases to trimming and J lost 8 bases; unmatched junction nucleotides: 14. CDR3 DNA: TGTGCCAGCACCTCCCCCCGGGACAGGGTCTACGGCTACACCTTC. It is translated as CASTSPRDRVYGYTF.

On this clone: This CDR3 is also generated by other DNA sequences in the sample. This sequence joins TRBV5-1 and TRBJ1-5; D is perhaps TRBD1 (6 bases). V was cut by 2 bases and J by 7 bases, with 13 bases left in between. The CDR3 has 14 residues. From germline, CDR1 is SGHRS and CDR2 YFSETQ. The CDR3 DNA follows: TGCGCCAGCAGCTTAGGGGCAGGGGACCAGCCCCAGCATTTT. Its translation: CASSLGAGDQPQHF.

This clone appeared a few times. The identical CDR3 is also encoded by other nucleotide sequences in the sample. V usage is TRBV7-9 and J usage is TRBJ2-1; D not certain. The CDR3 is 15 residues long. The germline V and J ends were trimmed by 5 bases and 0 bases, with 11 bases remaining between them. Per germline, CDR1 SEHNR and CDR2 FQNEAQ (reference sequence). The CDR3 sequence is CASSPGRHSYNEQFF. For the CDR3, the DNA is TGTGCCAGCAGCCCCGGCAGACACTCCTACAATGAGCAGTTCTTC.

This clone occurred a few times. This chain uses TRBV9 with TRBJ1-2; TRBD1 agrees at 8 bases. Trimming removed 0 bases from V and 6 bases from J; junction bases left unmatched: 4. The germline gives CDR1 SGDLS, CDR2 YYNGEE. The length of the CDR3 is 14 residues. CDR3 amino acids: CASSVAGGRHGYTF. The CDR3 DNA sequence: TGTGCCAGCAGCGTAGCAGGGGGCCGTCATGGCTACACCTTC.

This clone was seen a few times. The chain's CDR3 is CASSLTNEGVYGYTF. For the CDR3, the DNA is TGTGCCAGCAGCTTAACTAACGAGGGGGTCTATGGCTACACCTTC. The J gene is TRBJ1-2, the V gene TRBV7-3, with a possible D match to TRBD1 (6 bases). Germline V gene sequence: CDR1 SGHTA, CDR2 FQGTGA. V shed 0 bases and J shed 4 bases, with 12 bases lying between them. The CDR3 is made up of 15 amino acids.

In this sample, this clone turned up a few times. The chain has TRBV19 and TRBJ1-5; maybe TRBD1 (5 bases). In germline, CDR1 is LNHDA, CDR2 SQIVND (reference sequence). V lost 7 bases, J lost 3 bases, and 16 bases lay in between. This CDR3 region has 15 residues. In DNA form, the CDR3 reads TGTGCCAGTACCCCACGCCCAGGGTTCAATCAGCCCCAGCATTTT. Protein sequence: CASTPRPGFNQPQHF.

The rearrangement joins TRBV6-1 to TRBJ2-7, with TRBD1 matching over 7 bases. V was pared by 3 bases and J by 1 base, with 9 bases of the junction left unmatched. The CDR3 loop spans 16 amino acids. Germline loops: CDR1 MNHNS, CDR2 SASEGT. The CDR3 is CASSEGDSYFSYEQYV. The CDR3 bases are TGTGCCAGCAGTGAGGGGGACAGCTACTTTTCCTACGAGCAGTACGTC.

This clone was detected only a few times. The chain couples TRBV19 to TRBJ2-1, with 8 bases matching TRBD1. The V gene's germline CDR1 is LNHDA and CDR2 SQIVND (reference sequence). The CDR3 has 13 residues. The J segment lost 4 bases and the V segment lost 7 bases, leaving 3 bases of the junction unmatched. This CDR3 reads CASKRTGYNEQFF. The CDR3 DNA follows: TGTGCCAGTAAAAGGACAGGGTACAATGAGCAGTTCTTC.

This clone was picked up a small number of times. The chain recombines TRBV28 with TRBJ2-7; 10 bases are a match to TRBD2. Germline V CDR1 and CDR2: MDHEN, SYDVKM. This CDR3 comprises 16 residues. After removal of 2 bases from V and 3 bases from J, the junction contained 7 bases not matched to a gene. The CDR3 region is CASSLIAGGQNYEQYV. In DNA, the CDR3 is TGTGCCAGCAGTTTAATAGCGGGGGGTCAAAACTACGAGCAGTACGTC.

V and J are TRBV9 and TRBJ2-1, with TRBD2 matching 11 bases. Looked up from germline, CDR1 is SGDLS and CDR2 is YYNGEE. The CDR3 has 15 residues. The junction had 3 bases not matched to a gene; V was cut back by 0 bases and J by 7 bases. In DNA, the CDR3 is TGTGCCAGCAGCGTAGTCGCTAGCGGGAGGAATGAGCAGTTCTTC. It translates to CASSVVASGRNEQFF.